The entry that follows covers one T cell receptor beta chain sequence. Antigen: not known. The data derive from a study of cytomegalovirus exposure and HLA in healthy donors. Notes on the study in general: Subsequent analysis of the 95 to 150 validation repertoires found a tendency for first-cohort TCR clusters to co-occur. The study found most TCR sequences rare, yet found some public TCRs in many donors.

Generated by immunoSEQ multiplex PCR, the TCRdb table keeps only in-frame clones and is missing some. In the table there are approximately 300,000 clones, approximately 90% of which are singletons. Germline CDR1 is MNHEY and CDR2 is SMNVEV (reference sequence). V lost 8 bases and J 2 bases, leaving 19 bases between the germline ends. The CDR3 length is 15 residues. This chain connects TRBV27 to TRBJ2-7; D is possibly TRBD1 (5 bases). The origin of this receptor is a young woman in good health and CMV-seronegative. The sample comprised PBMCs. The chain's CDR3 is CASRRWRQRPYEQYF. CDR3 DNA sequence: TGTGCCAGCCGTCGGTGGAGACAGAGACCCTACGAGCAGTACTTC.